This TCR beta chain originates from a study of cytomegalovirus exposure and HLA in healthy donors. Broader study findings: Cytomegalovirus-associated status was assigned to around 160 TCR beta chains. The finding came from a later analysis; first-cohort TCR clusters tended to co-occur in the roughly 120 validation repertoires. In vitro checks showed that a few CMV-associated chains really do target CMV antigens.

Per the germline V gene, CDR1 is MDHEN and CDR2 is SYDVKM. Trimming removed 6 bases from V and 5 bases from J; junction bases left unmatched: 10. CDR3 size: 15 residues. Notes on this clone: The antigen remains unidentified.

Only in-frame clones appear in the TCRdb table, and some are missing; sequencing was by immunoSEQ multiplex PCR. This table has around 150,000 clones, 80% to 85% appearing once. V gene TRBV28 combines with J gene TRBJ1-1; 9 nucleotides match TRBD1. The TCR comes from a man younger than 40 in good health and CMV-seropositive. The material sequenced was PBMCs. CDR3 region: CASRARDRVWTEAFF. The CDR3 bases are TGTGCCAGCAGAGCCAGGGACAGGGTGTGGACTGAAGCTTTCTTT.